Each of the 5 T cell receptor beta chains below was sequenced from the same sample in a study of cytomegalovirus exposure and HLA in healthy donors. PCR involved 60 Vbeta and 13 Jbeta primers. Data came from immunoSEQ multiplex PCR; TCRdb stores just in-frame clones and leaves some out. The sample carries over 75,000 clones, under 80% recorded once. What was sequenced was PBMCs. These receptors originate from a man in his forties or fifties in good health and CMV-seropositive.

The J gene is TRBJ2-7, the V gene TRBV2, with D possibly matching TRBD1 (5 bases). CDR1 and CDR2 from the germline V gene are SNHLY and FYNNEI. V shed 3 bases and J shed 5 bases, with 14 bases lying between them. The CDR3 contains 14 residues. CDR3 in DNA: TGTGCCAGCAGTGATCGGGCAGGGCCCGACGAGCAGTACTTC. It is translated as CASSDRAGPDEQYF.

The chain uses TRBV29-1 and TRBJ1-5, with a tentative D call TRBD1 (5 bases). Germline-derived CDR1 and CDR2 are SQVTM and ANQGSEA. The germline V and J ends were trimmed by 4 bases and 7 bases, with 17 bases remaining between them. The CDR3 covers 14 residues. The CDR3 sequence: CSVVVGTAGQPQHF. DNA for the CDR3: TGCAGCGTTGTGGTGGGGACCGCGGGGCAGCCCCAGCATTTT. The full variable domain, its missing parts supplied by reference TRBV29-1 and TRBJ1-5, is SAVISQKPSRDICQRGTSLTIQCQVDSQVTMMFWYRQQPGQSLTLIATANQGSEATYESGFVIDKFPISRPNLTFSTLTVSNMSPEDSSIYLCSVVVGTAGQPQHFGDGTRLSIL.

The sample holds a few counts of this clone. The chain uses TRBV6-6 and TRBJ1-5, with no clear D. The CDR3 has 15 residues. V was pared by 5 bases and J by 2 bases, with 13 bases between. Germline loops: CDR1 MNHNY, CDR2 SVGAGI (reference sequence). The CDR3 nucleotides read TGTGCCAGCAGTGTAAAAAGCGCCGGCAATCAGCCCCAGCATTTT. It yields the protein CASSVKSAGNQPQHF.

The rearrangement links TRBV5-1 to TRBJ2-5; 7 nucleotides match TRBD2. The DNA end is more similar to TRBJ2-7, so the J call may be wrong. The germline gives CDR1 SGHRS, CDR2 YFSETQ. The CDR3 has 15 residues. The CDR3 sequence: CASSLSPGREYEQYF. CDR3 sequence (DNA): TGCGCCAGCAGCTTGTCGCCAGGGAGGGAATACGAGCAGTACTTC.

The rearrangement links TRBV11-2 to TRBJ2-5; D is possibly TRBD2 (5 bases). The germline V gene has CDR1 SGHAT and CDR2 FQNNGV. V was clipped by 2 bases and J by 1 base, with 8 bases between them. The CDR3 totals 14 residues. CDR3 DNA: TGTGCCAGCAGCTTACGGGCGGGCCAAGAGACCCAGTACTTC. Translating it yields CASSLRAGQETQYF.